Listed below are T cell receptor beta chains from one sample, sequenced in a study of identical twins. TCRdb itself ran the 5' RACE reads through MiXCR, one entry per CDR3 protein. The sample contains around 370,000 distinct CDR3 sequences, around 9.7% of which appear only once. The sample consisted of naive T cells sorted from blood. The receptors come from a woman aged 45-59 years in good health. Each CDR3 is given with its conserved first and last residue. The D gene is left open where the match is weak. Clone size is stated in some rows and not others, as once, few, many or a class when expanded.

abundance | j_gene | v_gene | d_gene | CDR3aa | CDR3nt
many | TRBJ1-4 | TRBV4-1 | . | CASSRRDEGEKLFF | TGCGCCAGCAGCCGTAGGGACGAAGGGGAAAAACTGTTTTTT
. | TRBJ2-3 | TRBV10-3 | . | CAIARTDTQYF | TGTGCCATCGCCAGGACAGATACGCAGTATTTT
. | TRBJ1-6 | TRBV5-4 | . | CASSLVSGSAANSPLHF | TGTGCCAGCAGCTTGGTTTCCGGGTCTGCCGCGAATTCACCCCTCCACTTT
few | TRBJ1-5 | TRBV5-1 | TRBD1 | CASRSGQGDNQPQHF | TGCGCCAGCAGGTCGGGACAGGGGGACAATCAGCCCCAGCATTTT
many | TRBJ1-1 | TRBV9 | . | CASSVFAANTEAFF | TGTGCCAGCAGCGTGTTCGCCGCGAACACTGAAGCTTTCTTT
. | TRBJ2-5 | TRBV7-9 | . | CASSFGSGGTQETQYF | TGTGCCAGCAGCTTCGGGAGTGGGGGGACTCAAGAGACCCAGTACTTC
. | TRBJ1-5 | TRBV6-1 | TRBD1 | CASSSDRGQPQHF | TGTGCCAGCAGTAGTGACAGGGGTCAGCCCCAGCATTTT
many | TRBJ2-1 | TRBV5-1 | TRBD2 | CASSLGSSGSGNEQFF | TGCGCCAGCAGCTTGGGTTCTAGCGGGAGTGGTAATGAGCAGTTCTTC
many | TRBJ2-2 | TRBV12-3/TRBV12-4 | . | CASSTGSRELFF | TGTGCCAGCAGTACCGGGTCCCGGGAGCTGTTTTTT
many | TRBJ2-7 | TRBV4-1 | . | CASRDGVRTKNYEQYF | TGCGCCAGCAGGGACGGGGTGAGGACAAAAAACTACGAGCAGTACTTC
many | TRBJ2-1 | TRBV5-6 | . | CASSLDRASYNEQFF | TGTGCCAGCAGCTTGGATAGGGCCTCCTACAATGAGCAGTTCTTC
many | TRBJ2-3 | TRBV20-1 | TRBD2 | CSAPGSGSTDTQYF | TGCAGTGCCCCCGGTAGCGGGAGTACAGATACGCAGTATTTT
. | TRBJ2-6 | TRBV9 | TRBD2 | CASSVEPGGAGANVLTF | TGTGCCAGCAGCGTTGAACCGGGAGGAGCTGGGGCCAACGTCCTGACTTTC
. | TRBJ2-2 | TRBV12-3/TRBV12-4 | TRBD2 | CASSSTLAGGPYSNTGELFF | TGTGCCAGCAGTAGCACCCTAGCGGGAGGGCCTTATTCGAACACCGGGGAGCTGTTTTTT
few | TRBJ2-5 | TRBV20-1 | TRBD2 | CSAARGEWETQYF | TGCAGTGCTGCCCGGGGGGAATGGGAGACCCAGTACTTC
. | TRBJ2-5 | TRBV5-1 | TRBD2 | CASSLVLGRASLGETQYF | TGCGCCAGCAGCTTGGTCCTCGGGAGGGCCTCTTTGGGGGAGACCCAGTACTTC
few | TRBJ2-1 | TRBV25-1 | . | CASTPGSYNEQFF | TGTGCCAGCACCCCGGGAAGTTACAATGAGCAGTTCTTC
. | TRBJ2-1 | TRBV5-1 | . | CASSFQQGGSYNEQFF | TGCGCCAGCAGCTTCCAACAGGGAGGCTCCTACAATGAGCAGTTCTTC
many | TRBJ2-1 | TRBV6-5 | . | CASSRATGYNEQFF | TGTGCCAGCAGTAGAGCCACAGGATACAATGAGCAGTTCTTC
many | TRBJ2-7 | TRBV28 | . | CASSLTPLGALEQYF | TGTGCCAGCAGTCTTACCCCTCTGGGGGCGCTAGAGCAGTACTTC
few | TRBJ1-5 | TRBV29-1 | . | CSLCGGQRKPQHF | TGCAGCTTGTGCGGGGGGCAAAGGAAGCCCCAGCATTTT
. | TRBJ2-7 | TRBV5-1 | TRBD2 | CASSLPGGPSYEQYF | TGCGCCAGCAGCTTGCCGGGGGGACCCTCCTACGAGCAGTACTTC
. | TRBJ1-1 | TRBV14 | . | CASSQWSQNPEAFF | TGTGCCAGCAGCCAATGGTCGCAGAACCCTGAAGCTTTCTTT
many | TRBJ2-3 | TRBV6-1 | TRBD2 | CASSELGGSGGSWHF | TGTGCCAGCAGTGAACTAGGCGGGAGTGGGGGAAGCTGGCATTTT
few | TRBJ2-2 | TRBV11-1 | TRBD2 | CASSHRVSGRITGELFF | TGTGCCAGCAGCCATCGGGTTAGCGGGAGAATCACCGGGGAGCTGTTTTTT
. | TRBJ1-1 | TRBV29-1 | . | CSVGVHMNTEAFF | TGCAGCGTTGGTGTGCATATGAACACTGAAGCTTTCTTT
few | TRBJ2-2 | TRBV20-1 | TRBD2 | CSASSGLAGVTFTGELFF | TGCAGTGCTTCTTCGGGACTAGCGGGAGTAACCTTCACCGGGGAGCTGTTTTTT
many | TRBJ2-2 | TRBV5-1 | . | CASSLRLGELFF | TGCGCCAGCAGCTTAAGGCTCGGGGAGCTGTTTTTT
. | TRBJ2-1 | TRBV7-6 | . | CASSSLTTRVNEQFF | TGTGCCAGCAGCTCCCTTACAACCAGGGTTAATGAGCAGTTCTTC
. | TRBJ2-3 | TRBV7-9 | . | CVPSNTDTQYF | TGTGTACCCAGCAACACAGATACGCAGTATTTT
. | TRBJ2-1 | TRBV12-3/TRBV12-4 | TRBD2 | CASSRTSGRPLPLLNEQFF | TGTGCCAGCAGTCGGACTAGCGGGAGGCCGCTCCCTCTTTTGAATGAGCAGTTCTTC
. | TRBJ2-1 | TRBV7-6 | TRBD2 | CASSLTSGKGEQFF | TGTGCCAGCAGCTTAACTAGCGGGAAGGGTGAGCAGTTCTTC
. | TRBJ2-1 | TRBV20-1 | . | CSVGDNEQFF | TGCAGTGTGGGGGACAATGAGCAGTTCTTC
few | TRBJ1-2 | TRBV5-1 | . | CASSLRQEHGYTF | TGCGCCAGCAGCTTGAGACAGGAACATGGCTACACCTTC
few | TRBJ2-2 | TRBV7-7 | . | CASSQNGGAGELFF | TGTGCTAGCAGCCAAAATGGTGGGGCCGGGGAGCTGTTTTTT
few | TRBJ2-3 | TRBV5-1 | TRBD2 | CASSAGLAGPTDTQYF | TGCGCCAGCAGCGCCGGACTAGCGGGCCCCACAGATACGCAGTATTTT
many | TRBJ2-5 | TRBV20-1 | . | CSARQRRRLGSGETQYF | TGCAGTGCTAGGCAAAGGCGGCGGCTGGGATCGGGCGAGACCCAGTACTTC
many | TRBJ2-1 | TRBV4-1 | TRBD2 | CASSQQLTSSYNEQFF | TGCGCCAGCAGCCAACAGTTGACTAGCAGCTACAATGAGCAGTTCTTC
few | TRBJ2-5 | TRBV12-3/TRBV12-4 | . | CASRGIETQYF | TGTGCCAGCAGGGGAATAGAGACCCAGTACTTC
. | TRBJ2-3 | TRBV18 | . | CASSPPRALSGTDTQYF | TGTGCCAGCTCACCACCTAGGGCTCTTTCAGGCACAGATACGCAGTATTTT
few | TRBJ2-1 | TRBV29-1 | . | CSVENRYNEQFF | TGCAGCGTTGAAAACAGATACAATGAGCAGTTCTTC
many | TRBJ2-7 | TRBV5-1 | TRBD2 | CASSLGASGEQYF | TGCGCCAGCAGCTTGGGGGCTAGCGGCGAGCAGTACTTC
. | TRBJ2-7 | TRBV14 | TRBD2 | CASSPTSGREQYF | TGTGCCAGCAGCCCAACTAGCGGTCGCGAGCAGTACTTC
. | TRBJ2-5 | TRBV4-1 | . | CASSQATQSWETQYF | TGCGCCAGCAGCCAAGCGACCCAGAGCTGGGAGACCCAGTACTTC
few | TRBJ2-3 | TRBV12-3/TRBV12-4 | . | CASRGAGVVWGNTDTQYF | TGTGCCAGCAGGGGGGCGGGAGTCGTCTGGGGGAACACAGATACGCAGTATTTT
many | TRBJ1-5 | TRBV3-1 | TRBD1 | CASSPGTGGQPQHF | TGTGCCAGCAGCCCAGGGACAGGGGGTCAGCCCCAGCATTTT